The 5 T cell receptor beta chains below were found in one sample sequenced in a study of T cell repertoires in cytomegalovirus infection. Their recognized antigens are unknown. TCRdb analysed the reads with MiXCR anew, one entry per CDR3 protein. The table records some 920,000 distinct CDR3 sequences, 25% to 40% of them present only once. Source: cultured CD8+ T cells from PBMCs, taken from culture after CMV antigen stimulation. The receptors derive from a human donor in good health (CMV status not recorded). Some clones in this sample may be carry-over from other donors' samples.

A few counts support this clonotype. In DNA form, the CDR3 reads TGTGCCAGCAGTCCTTCCTTGGACCTACCCTACGAGCAGTACTTC. Translated, it gives CASSPSLDLPYEQYF. This chain connects TRBV6-5 to TRBJ2-7; D unclear. Germline V gene data show CDR1 as MNHEY and CDR2 as SVGAGI. V was pared by 5 bases and J by 2 bases, with 16 bases between. The CDR3 is 15 amino acids.

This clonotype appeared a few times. Written as DNA, the CDR3 is TGTGCCAGCAGCTCGGCCCTACCGATGGGCTACACCTTC. This codes for CASSSALPMGYTF. The chain links TRBV5-6 to TRBJ1-2; D remains ambiguous. This CDR3 is built from 13 residues. V was clipped by 3 bases and J by 8 bases, with 14 bases between them. Germline assignment: CDR1 SGHDT and CDR2 YYEEEE.

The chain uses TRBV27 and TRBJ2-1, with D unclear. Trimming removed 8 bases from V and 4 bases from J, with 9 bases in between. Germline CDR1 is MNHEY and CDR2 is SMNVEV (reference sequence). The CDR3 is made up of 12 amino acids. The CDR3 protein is CASGRLYNEQFF. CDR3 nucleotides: TGTGCCAGCGGACGGCTGTACAATGAGCAGTTCTTC.

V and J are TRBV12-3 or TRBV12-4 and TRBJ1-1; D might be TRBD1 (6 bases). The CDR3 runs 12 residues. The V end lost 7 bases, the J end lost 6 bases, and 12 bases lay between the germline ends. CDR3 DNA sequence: TGTGCCAGCAAGGAACAGGGATCTGAAGCTTTCTTT. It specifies CASKEQGSEAFF.

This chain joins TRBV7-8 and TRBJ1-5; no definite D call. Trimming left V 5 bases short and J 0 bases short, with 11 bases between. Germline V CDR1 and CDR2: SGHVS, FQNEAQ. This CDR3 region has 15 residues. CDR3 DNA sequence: TGTGCCAGCAGCCGCTTATGGGATAGCAATCAGCCCCAGCATTTT. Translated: CASSRLWDSNQPQHF. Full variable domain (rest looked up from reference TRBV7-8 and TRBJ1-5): GAGVSQSPRYKVAKRGQDVALRCDPISGHVSLFWYQQALGQGPEFLTYFQNEAQLDKSGLPSDRFFAERPEGSVSTLKIQRTQQEDSAVYLCASSRLWDSNQPQHFGDGTRLSIL.